The source of this T cell receptor beta chain is a study of T cell responses to AZD1222 COVID-19 vaccine (dated by TCRdb to the early 2020s). Describing the broader study: AZD1222 recipients given second doses at about 4 weeks or at about 12 weeks were pooled, since spike-specific TCR depth and breadth were not found to differ between the two schedules. Trial participants were enrolled into age subgroups of 18-55, 56-69 and 70-plus years, which contained about 150, 28 and 57 TCR-sequenced participants, respectively. TCR sequencing was performed for 233 trial participants, of whom about 200 were given two doses of AZD1222 and some 26 were given two doses of MenACWY control vaccine.

As to this clone: Its antigen remains unidentified. Base qualities are not recorded, but no much larger clone differs from it by a single base.

Overall study outcomes, separate from this receptor: Participants were mostly white British and included more females than males, and it was suggested by the authors that clonal diversity may have been underestimated. Because no day 14 peak-response samples were available, the repertoires could be characterized only after the peak T cell response. The 56-69-year group was small, and its depth increase did not reach significance, likely because of low power. Reportedly, close to half of the unique spike-specific TCRs recognized epitopes lying outside the regions that are mutated in the B.1.351 and B.1.1.7 variants. CD4 TCRs associated with the vaccine covered the entire spike protein, and the dominant responses were in regions 160-218 and 743-854. After two AZD1222 doses, both the breadth and the depth of spike-specific TCRs were significantly higher than at day 0 and than in MenACWY recipients. Only 5 to 7 AZD1222 recipients were SARS-CoV-2 seropositive at baseline, limiting conclusions about previously exposed vaccinees.

As encoded in the germline V gene (reference sequence), CDR1 is LGHDT while CDR2 is YNNKEL. The CDR3 has 13 amino acids, counting the end cysteine and phenylalanine. CDR3 DNA only is kept here, 39 bases in frame from base 1. Cut back by 4 bases and 8 bases, the V and J ends lie 14 bases apart. Interpreted using the paper, the time point label stands for: baseline before first vaccination. Samples from vaccinated people were obtained from the UK trials COV001 and COV002, which included a single-blind randomized controlled phase 2/3 trial of AZD1222 (ChAdOx1 nCoV-19) in healthy adults. Trial participant PBMC samples were collected at day 0 and day 28 after the second dose for TCRbeta chain sequencing. The CDR3 regions of human TCRbeta chains were analyzed by immunosequencing. On the authors' methods: TCRs in the repertoires were matched against a reference library of SARS-CoV-2-specific TCRs that had been generated with the MIRA antigen-specificity platform. Breadth was defined as the fraction of unique TCRs that were SARS-CoV-2-associated. Depth was defined as the fraction of total T cells that were SARS-CoV-2-associated. Using the MIRA data, each spike-specific TCR was mapped to the spike region that the TCR reacts to and placed in a CD4 or CD8 class. Log10-transformed breadth and depth values were compared by one-way ANOVA with Sidak's multiple comparisons tests. TCRdb took this table from immuneACCESS and kept in-frame rearrangements with V and J called. Such tables lack part of the clones; where checked against another copy, unresolved V genes explain under half of the gap, and the rest is unexplained. V, J and clone size were drawn from that table, and D and trimming were deduced from the DNA. The sample table contains 55,000 to 85,000 clones; only one count was recorded for roughly 84% of them. The ten largest clones represent more than 8.5% of the sample.

The chain is encoded by TRBV3-1 (or the pseudogene TRBV3-2) joined to TRBJ1-2; too little of a D gene remains to name it. The specimen comprised peripheral blood, sampled on day 0 of AZD1222 vaccination. This TCR was sampled from an adult in good health. CDR3 loop: CASSPLRGRGYTF. DNA sequence: TGTGCCAGCAGCCCCCTTCGAGGTCGGGGCTACACCTTC.